This T cell receptor (beta chain) comes out of a study of tumor-infiltrating lymphocytes in primary liver carcinoma. The authors took blood RNA from unsorted whole blood and also extracted germline DNA. This clonotype appeared a single time. The germline gives CDR1 MNHEY, CDR2 SVGAGI. V lost 10 bases and J lost 5, with 14 bases in between. The CDR3 contains 12 residues. Starting from roughly 0.5 ug of total RNA, TCR beta cDNA was produced with a primer in the constant region. ARM-PCR was slightly modified, and three nested multiplex PCR rounds with it gave rise to the TCR beta libraries. TRBV1-TRBV30 forward primers and a C-beta reverse primer were used in the first two PCR rounds, which each ran for around 11 cycles. TCRdb called the multiplex PCR reads again in MiXCR, with one record for every CDR3 protein. The sample records roughly 180,000 distinct CDR3 sequences, 50% to 75% being singletons.

The chain combines TRBV6-5 with TRBJ1-1; D is unclear. The sample consisted of peripheral blood. This receptor was identified in a man between 35 and 55 years old with primary liver carcinoma and hepatitis B virus infection. CDR3 loop: CANTSKKTEAFF. CDR3 nucleotides: TGTGCCAACACCTCTAAGAAGACTGAAGCTTTCTTT.